The 7 T cell receptor beta chains listed next were all sequenced from one sample in a study of long-term antiretroviral therapy in people with HIV. At survey level, the immunoSEQ assay was run in its v3.0 version. Clones were read by immunoSEQ multiplex PCR, and TCRdb kept only the in-frame ones, dropping some. There are under 50,000 clones in the sample; approximately 85% occur only once, and roughly 6.1% lies in the top ten. Sequencing used unsorted PBMCs, obtained 3.1 years after starting antiretroviral therapy. The receptor source for this set is a woman between 45 and 65 years old with HIV.

CDR3 residues: CSVEESPNTEAFF. For the CDR3, the DNA is TGCAGCGTTGAGGAGAGCCCGAACACTGAAGCTTTCTTT. V gene TRBV29-1 combines with J gene TRBJ1-1; no definite D call. Germline V CDR1 and CDR2: SQVTM, ANQGSEA. Trimming took 3 bases from V and 1 from J, leaving 9 bases between them. The CDR3 is made up of 13 amino acids. Based on the CDR3 plus reference TRBV29-1 and TRBJ1-1, the full variable domain is SAVISQKPSRDICQRGTSLTIQCQVDSQVTMMFWYRQQPGQSLTLIATANQGSEATYESGFVIDKFPISRPNLTFSTLTVSNMSPEDSSIYLCSVEESPNTEAFFGQGTRLTVV.

This chain connects TRBV14 to TRBJ1-1; D may be TRBD1 (5 bases). The CDR3 has 14 residues. Germline CDR1 reads SGHDN; CDR2 reads FVKESK. V was trimmed by 1 base and J by 5 bases, leaving 11 bases between them. The CDR3 DNA follows: TGTGCCAGCAGCCAAGTCAGGGCGGTTACTGAAGCTTTCTTT. As protein: CASSQVRAVTEAFF.

J is TRBJ2-2 and V is TRBV2; 7 nucleotides line up with TRBD2. From germline, CDR1 is SNHLY and CDR2 FYNNEI. The V segment lost 7 bases and the J segment 4 bases; nucleotides outside the gene matches: 6. The CDR3 consists of 14 residues. CDR3 amino acids: CASNSGGATGELFF. In DNA form, the CDR3 reads TGTGCCAGCAACTCGGGGGGAGCCACCGGGGAGCTGTTTTTT.

The chain combines TRBV2 with TRBJ1-4, with 8 bases that match TRBD1. The CDR3 sequence is 14 residues long. Germline loops: CDR1 SNHLY, CDR2 FYNNEI. V was clipped by 2 bases and J by 5 bases; unmatched bases: 1. CDR3: CASSEQGANEKLFF. CDR3 coding DNA: TGTGCCAGCAGTGAACAGGGGGCGAATGAAAAACTGTTTTTT.

V gene TRBV9 combines with J gene TRBJ1-4; unclear D gene. Germline assignment: CDR1 SGDLS and CDR2 YYNGEE. This CDR3 comprises 13 residues. V lost 3 bases and J 3 bases, leaving 6 bases between the germline ends. In nucleotides, the CDR3 is TGTGCCAGCAGCGGGGCACCTAATGAAAAACTGTTTTTT. Translated: CASSGAPNEKLFF.

This chain uses TRBV9 with TRBJ2-5, with 10 bases matching TRBD1. The CDR3 runs 16 residues. J lost 2 bases, V lost 0 bases, and 4 bases had no gene match. The V gene's germline CDR1 is SGDLS and CDR2 YYNGEE. The CDR3, as DNA: TGTGCCAGCAGCGTAGCGGGACAGGGGTCTCAAGAGACCCAGTACTTC. It specifies CASSVAGQGSQETQYF.

Regarding this clone: Within the sample, other DNA sequences also encode this same CDR3. This chain joins TRBV30 and TRBJ1-1; no firm D call. Germline V gives CDR1 GTSNPN, CDR2 SVGIG (reference sequence). V was clipped by 0 bases and J by 1 base, with 6 bases between them. This CDR3 comprises 13 residues. The CDR3 coding sequence is TGTGCCTGGAGTGTATACAGGAACACTGAAGCTTTCTTT. This codes for CAWSVYRNTEAFF.